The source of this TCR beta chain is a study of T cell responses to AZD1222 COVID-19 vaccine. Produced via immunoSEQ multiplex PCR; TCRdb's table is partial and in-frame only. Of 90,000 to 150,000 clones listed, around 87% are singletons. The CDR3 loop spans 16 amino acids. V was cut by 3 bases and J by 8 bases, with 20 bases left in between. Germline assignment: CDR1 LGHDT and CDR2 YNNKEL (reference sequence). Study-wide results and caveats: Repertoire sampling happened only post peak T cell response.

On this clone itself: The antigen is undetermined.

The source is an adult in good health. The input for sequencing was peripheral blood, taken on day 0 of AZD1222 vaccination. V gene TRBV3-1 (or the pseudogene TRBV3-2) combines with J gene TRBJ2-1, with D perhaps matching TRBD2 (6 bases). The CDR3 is CASSQGGLGVVDEQFF. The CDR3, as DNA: TGTGCCAGCAGCCAGGGGGGACTGGGGGTTGTAGATGAGCAGTTCTTC.